Following are 32 T cell receptor beta chains from one sample sequenced in a study of blood T cell repertoires in COVID-19 (dated by TCRdb to 2018 to 2021). Library creation used the immunoSEQ multiplex PCR assay. The immuneACCESS repertoire file appears here via TCRdb, limited to in-frame rearrangements. These files lack a portion of the clones; in checked studies, under half of the deficit traces to unresolved V genes, and the cause of the others is not known. This sample is represented by 250,000 to 350,000 clones; 70% to 90% of them were singletons. Around 6% of the sample goes to the ten largest clones. Source material: peripheral blood. The source of these receptors is a man aged 18 to 29 who had recovered from COVID-19.

This chain links TRBV4-3 with TRBJ2-2, with D hard to call. The CDR3 covers 15 residues. Looked up from germline, CDR1 is LGHNA and CDR2 is YSLEER. V lost 0 bases to trimming and J lost 0 bases, with 5 bases between them. CDR3 residues: CASSQESANTGELFF. CDR3 sequence (DNA): TGCGCCAGCAGCCAAGAGTCGGCGAACACCGGGGAGCTGTTTTTT.

A single count supports this clone. The rearrangement links TRBV4-1 to TRBJ1-2; a possible D gene is TRBD1 (5 bases). The CDR3 is 17 amino acids. Looked up from germline, CDR1 is MGHRA and CDR2 is YSYEKL. V lost 0 bases, J lost 4 bases, and 18 bases lay in between. The CDR3 nucleotides read TGCGCCAGCAGCCAAGATTTTTACGACAGAGGCGTCTATGGCTACACCTTC. Its translation: CASSQDFYDRGVYGYTF.

In its sample, this clone was seen once. This rearrangement joins TRBV6-1 to TRBJ1-1; D might be TRBD1 (6 bases). CDR3 length equals 13 residues. Per the germline V gene, CDR1 is MNHNS and CDR2 is SASEGT. V was cut by 3 bases and J by 6 bases, with 11 bases left in between. The CDR3 sequence: CASSEKGQAEAFF. The CDR3 DNA is TGTGCCAGCAGTGAGAAGGGACAAGCTGAAGCTTTCTTT.

This rearrangement joins TRBV10-2 to TRBJ2-1; 8 bases align to TRBD2. V lost 6 bases to trimming and J lost 5 bases; unmatched junction nucleotides: 9. The CDR3 spans 15 residues. Germline-derived CDR1 and CDR2 are WSHSY and SAAADI. As DNA, the CDR3 is TGCGCCAGCAGGAGTAGATTAGCGGGAAACAATGAGCAGTTCTTC. As protein: CASRSRLAGNNEQFF.

The chain carries TRBV10-3 and TRBJ1-4; 7 nucleotides line up with TRBD1. The V gene's germline CDR1 is ENHRY and CDR2 SYGVKD. After removal of 6 bases from V and 5 bases from J, the junction contained 6 bases not matched to a gene. The CDR3 contains 14 residues. CDR3: CAISRTGGNEKLFF. CDR3 nucleotide sequence: TGTGCCATCAGCCGGACAGGAGGGAATGAAAAACTGTTTTTT.

This chain joins TRBV11-1 and TRBJ2-5; D is perhaps TRBD2 (6 bases). The ends were cut back, 4 bases at V and 4 bases at J, with 16 bases in the middle. CDR3 size: 15 residues. From germline, CDR1 is SGHAT and CDR2 FQDESV (reference sequence). The CDR3 loop is CASSSNGEDIETQYF. The CDR3 nucleotides are TGTGCCAGCAGCTCGAACGGGGAGGATATAGAGACCCAGTACTTC. The variable domain in full, completed from reference TRBV11-1 and TRBJ2-5, reads EAEVAQSPRYKITEKSQAVAFWCDPISGHATLYWYRQILGQGPELLVQFQDESVVDDSQLPKDRFSAERLKGVDSTLKIQPAELGDSAMYLCASSSNGEDIETQYFGPGTRLLVL.

V gene TRBV5-1 combines with J gene TRBJ2-7; TRBD1 matches at 9 bases. The CDR3 runs 21 residues. After removal of 1 base from V and 0 bases from J, the junction contained 20 bases not matched to a gene. Germline V gene sequence: CDR1 SGHRS, CDR2 YFSETQ. In nucleotides, the CDR3 is TGCGCCAGCAGCTTGTGGGCTCGCGGGACAGGGTCACCAACTGGCTCCTACGAGCAGTACTTC. This encodes CASSLWARGTGSPTGSYEQYF.

The chain carries TRBV23-1 and TRBJ2-7; TRBD1 is a possible D gene (6 bases). TRBV23-1 is placed among ORFs of uncertain function. The V gene lost 4 bases and the J gene lost 5 bases, with 15 bases spanning the gap. The CDR3 runs 14 residues. In DNA, the CDR3 is TGCGCCAGCAGTCCCCGGAAGGGGGATGACGAGCAGTACTTC. Amino acids: CASSPRKGDDEQYF.

V usage is TRBV5-4 and J usage is TRBJ2-7; 7 positions match TRBD2. Germline V gives CDR1 SGHNT, CDR2 YYREEE (reference sequence). This CDR3 has 14 amino acids. The J segment lost 2 bases and the V segment lost 2 bases, leaving 4 bases of the junction unmatched. The CDR3 spells CASSFGGGTYEQYF. The DNA for the CDR3 is TGTGCCAGCAGCTTCGGCGGGGGAACCTACGAGCAGTACTTC.

The chain links TRBV7-3 to TRBJ2-7; 8 nucleotides agree with TRBD1. CDR1 and CDR2 from the germline V gene are SGHTA and FQGTGA. The CDR3 contains 15 residues. Trimming removed 5 bases from V and 4 bases from J; junction bases left unmatched: 10. DNA of the CDR3: TGTGCCAGCAGCCCCACAGGACAGGGAGTTTACGAGCAGTACTTC. Protein sequence: CASSPTGQGVYEQYF. Supplemented by reference TRBV7-3 and TRBJ2-7, the full variable domain reads GAGVSQTPSNKVTEKGKYVELRCDPISGHTALYWYRQSLGQGPEFLIYFQGTGAADDSGLPNDRFFAVRPEGSVSTLKIQRTERGDSAVYLCASSPTGQGVYEQYFGPGTRLTVT.

V gene TRBV6-1 combines with J gene TRBJ1-1, with a weak D call TRBD1 (5 bases). Per germline, CDR1 MNHNS and CDR2 SASEGT. The length of the CDR3 is 14 residues. V gave up 2 bases and J gave up 4 bases, with 11 bases separating them. The CDR3 protein is CASSESGIFTEAFF. CDR3 sequence (DNA): TGTGCCAGCAGTGAATCAGGGATTTTCACTGAAGCTTTCTTT.

The DNA for the CDR3 is TGTGCCAGTAGTATTCTCCCTCGGGGGGCGCGAGGGGCCTATGGCTACACCTTC. It is translated as CASSILPRGARGAYGYTF. This chain links TRBV19 with TRBJ1-2; TRBD1 is a possible D gene (6 bases). Deletions cut 3 bases from V and 4 bases from J, with 24 bases between. Germline V lookup: CDR1 LNHDA, CDR2 SQIVND (reference sequence). This CDR3 has 18 amino acids.

The CDR3 reads CASSPIPGQGPYEQYF. DNA for the CDR3: TGTGCCAGCAGCCCGATCCCAGGACAGGGACCCTACGAGCAGTACTTC. The chain is built from TRBV27 and TRBJ2-7, with TRBD1 matching over 8 bases. With V trimmed by 6 bases and J by 2 bases, 12 bases remained unmatched. CDR1 and CDR2 from the germline V gene are MNHEY and SMNVEV (reference sequence). This CDR3 comprises 16 residues.

The rearrangement links TRBV6-1 to TRBJ2-7; D is ambiguous. Germline loops: CDR1 MNHNS, CDR2 SASEGT. This CDR3 is built from 12 residues. The V gene lost 2 bases and the J gene lost 9 bases, with 11 bases spanning the gap. CDR3 sequence reads: CASSETGVRQYF. CDR3 coding DNA: TGTGCCAGCAGTGAAACCGGAGTAAGGCAGTACTTC.

This chain links TRBV5-1 with TRBJ1-1, with D possibly matching TRBD1 (5 bases). Trimming removed 0 bases at V and 0 bases at J, with 6 bases between. Per germline, CDR1 SGHRS and CDR2 YFSETQ. This CDR3 spans 14 amino acids. The chain's CDR3 is CASSLAGMNTEAFF. The CDR3 coding sequence is TGCGCCAGCAGCTTGGCAGGGATGAACACTGAAGCTTTCTTT. Variable domain in full (rest from reference TRBV5-1 and TRBJ1-1): KAGVTQTPRYLIKTRGQQVTLSCSPISGHRSVSWYQQTPGQGLQFLFEYFSETQRNKGNFPGRFSGRQFSNSRSEMNVSTLELGDSALYLCASSLAGMNTEAFFGQGTRLTVV.

This clone showed up just once. The chain recombines TRBV18 with TRBJ2-7; D may be TRBD1 (6 bases). The CDR3 consists of 14 residues. V was shortened by 0 bases and J by 6 bases, with 12 bases between the two germline ends. Germline loops: CDR1 KGHSH, CDR2 LQKENI. In DNA form, the CDR3 reads TGTGCCAGCTCACCACCTGCACAGGGATCCGAGCAGTACTTC. Amino acids: CASSPPAQGSEQYF.

The genes are TRBV5-1 and TRBJ2-5; D is possibly TRBD1 (5 bases). CDR1 is SGHRS, CDR2 YFSETQ, per germline. With 4 bases removed from V and 2 bases from J, the gap between germline ends came to 12 bases. The CDR3 runs 14 residues. CDR3 nucleotide sequence: TGCGCCAGCAGCCCCGGACACAGACAAGAGACCCAGTACTTC. The encoded protein is CASSPGHRQETQYF.

The sample holds one count of this clone. The V gene is TRBV9, the J gene TRBJ1-2, with 7 bases matching TRBD1. The CDR3 length is 14 residues. Trimming cost V 3 bases and J 4 bases; bases outside gene matches: 6. From germline, CDR1 is SGDLS and CDR2 YYNGEE. Here the CDR3 DNA reads TGTGCCAGCAGCGGACAGGGAGCGACCTATGGCTACACCTTC. It encodes CASSGQGATYGYTF.

V usage is TRBV23-1 and J usage is TRBJ2-7; no definite D call. TRBV23-1 is noted as an ORF with a role that remains uncertain. The CDR3 runs 18 residues. Trimming cost V 0 bases and J 3 bases, with 21 bases left between them. The CDR3 nucleotides read TGCGCCAGCAGTCAATCGAAAAAGCGCAGAGATAAAGGCTACGAGCAGTACTTC. Translation: CASSQSKKRRDKGYEQYF.

This clone occurred once. The DNA for the CDR3 is TGTGCCAGCAGTGAACCGGGGGGCTTCTCTGGAAACACCATATATTTT. Translated, it gives CASSEPGGFSGNTIYF. V usage is TRBV25-1 and J usage is TRBJ1-3; TRBD1 might be the D (6 bases). Trimming shortened V by 2 bases and J by 0 bases, and 11 bases separated the two germline ends. The CDR3 has 16 residues. The V gene's germline CDR1 is MGHDK and CDR2 SYGVNS. Together with reference TRBV25-1 and TRBJ1-3, the CDR3 gives the full variable domain: EADIYQTPRYLVIGTGKKITLECSQTMGHDKMYWYQQDPGMELHLIHYSYGVNSTEKGDLSSESTVSRIRTEHFPLTLESARPSHTSQYLCASSEPGGFSGNTIYFGEGSWLTVV.

The gene calls are TRBV3-1 (or the pseudogene TRBV3-2) and TRBJ2-1, with a weak D call TRBD2 (5 bases). Trimming took off 1 base at V and 5 bases at J, with 12 bases between the two ends. The CDR3 has 15 amino acids. CDR1 and CDR2 from the germline V gene are LGHDT and YNNKEL (reference sequence). Written as DNA, the CDR3 is TGTGCCAGCAGCCAAGGAGGGCACCCCCACAATGAGCAGTTCTTC. It encodes CASSQGGHPHNEQFF.

The V call is TRBV6-5, the J call TRBJ2-7; 10 bases fit TRBD2. CDR3 length equals 15 residues. J lost 7 bases, V lost 10 bases, and 16 bases had no gene match. Germline CDR1 MNHEY, CDR2 SVGAGI. CDR3: CATSRQASGGGEQYF. The DNA for the CDR3 is TGTGCCACTTCGCGTCAGGCTAGCGGGGGTGGAGAGCAGTACTTC.

The rearrangement uses TRBV11-2 and TRBJ2-7; 9 bases agree with TRBD1. Germline V gene data show CDR1 as SGHAT and CDR2 as FQNNGV. This CDR3 has 15 amino acids. The V gene end was trimmed by 5 bases and the J gene end by 2 bases; junction bases not matched to a gene: 7. The chain's CDR3 is CASSGTGTGPYEQYF. The CDR3 DNA reads TGTGCCAGCAGCGGAACCGGGACAGGGCCCTACGAGCAGTACTTC.

The rearrangement links TRBV7-9 to TRBJ1-6, with 11 bases matching TRBD1. V shed 5 bases and J 8 bases; nucleotides not matched to a gene: 2. CDR3 length: 14 residues. Per the germline V gene, CDR1 is SEHNR and CDR2 is FQNEAQ (reference sequence). The CDR3 bases are TGTGCCAGCAGCCGGACAGGGGGCTATTCACCCCTCCACTTT. It translates to CASSRTGGYSPLHF.

The rearrangement uses TRBV12-3 or TRBV12-4 and TRBJ2-1; the D is unclear. The CDR3 consists of 12 residues. The ends were cut back, 6 bases at V and 5 bases at J, with 8 bases in the middle. This chain's CDR3 is CASSPSHNEQFF. Here the CDR3 DNA reads TGTGCCAGCAGCCCATCCCACAATGAGCAGTTCTTC.

The J gene is TRBJ2-5, the V gene TRBV5-1; TRBD2 matches at 9 bases. Trimming cost V 3 bases and J 2 bases; bases outside gene matches: 5. This CDR3 is built from 15 residues. Germline CDR1 is SGHRS and CDR2 is YFSETQ. CDR3 in DNA: TGCGCCAGCAGCTCAGGAACTAGCGGGCAAGAGACCCAGTACTTC. As protein: CASSSGTSGQETQYF.

This chain links TRBV5-6 with TRBJ2-7; tentative D call: TRBD2 (6 bases). This CDR3 region has 15 residues. The germline V and J ends were trimmed by 5 bases and 0 bases, with 15 bases remaining between them. Germline V gene sequence: CDR1 SGHDT, CDR2 YYEEEE. CDR3 loop: CASSPTGGVSYEQYF. CDR3 DNA sequence: TGTGCCAGCAGTCCTACAGGAGGGGTCTCCTACGAGCAGTACTTC. Supplemented by reference TRBV5-6 and TRBJ2-7, the full variable domain reads DAGVTQSPTHLIKTRGQQVTLRCSPKSGHDTVSWYQQALGQGPQFIFQYYEEEERQRGNFPDRFSGHQFPNYSSELNVNALLLGDSALYLCASSPTGGVSYEQYFGPGTRLTVT.

The rearrangement joins TRBV10-3 to TRBJ1-3; D is unresolved. Germline V CDR1 and CDR2: ENHRY, SYGVKD. This CDR3 region has 15 residues. Trimming took off 3 bases at V and 0 bases at J, with 9 bases between the two ends. DNA of the CDR3: TGTGCCATCAGTGACAACACGAACTCTGGAAACACCATATATTTT. Translation gives CAISDNTNSGNTIYF.

V gene TRBV19 combines with J gene TRBJ2-7, with D unclear. The CDR3 covers 13 residues. Germline V gene lookup returns CDR1 LNHDA and CDR2 SQIVND (reference sequence). Between the trimmed V and J ends, which lost 3 bases and 2 bases, there was a span of 8 bases. In DNA, the CDR3 is TGTGCCAGTAGTATTACAGTTACCTACGAGCAGTACTTC. It is translated as CASSITVTYEQYF. Drawing the rest from reference TRBV19 and TRBJ2-7, the complete variable domain is DGGITQSPKYLFRKEGQNVTLSCEQNLNHDAMYWYRQDPGQGLRLIYYSQIVNDFQKGDIAEGYSVSREKKESFPLTVTSAQKNPTAFYLCASSITVTYEQYFGPGTRLTVT.

The V call is TRBV19, the J call TRBJ1-2; D remains unclear. The CDR3 consists of 13 residues. Germline-derived CDR1 and CDR2 are LNHDA and SQIVND (reference sequence). The V gene lost 5 bases and the J gene lost 8 bases, with 15 bases spanning the gap. CDR3: CASSLDTLNGYTF. CDR3 sequence (DNA): TGTGCCAGTAGTCTCGACACGCTGAACGGCTACACCTTC.

The genes are TRBV10-3 and TRBJ2-7, with 9 bases identical to TRBD2. V was pared by 3 bases and J by 5 bases, with 5 bases of the junction left unmatched. The CDR3 has 14 residues. Germline lookup yields CDR1 ENHRY and CDR2 SYGVKD. CDR3 sequence reads: CAISDGSGSNEQYF. CDR3 nucleotide sequence: TGTGCCATCAGTGATGGTAGCGGGAGCAACGAGCAGTACTTC.

The gene calls are TRBV25-1 and TRBJ1-5, with TRBD1 matching over 10 bases. This CDR3 has 14 amino acids. CDR1 is MGHDK and CDR2 is SYGVNS in the germline V gene. V lost 2 bases to trimming and J lost 7 bases; unmatched junction nucleotides: 2. This CDR3 is CASSEGTGVQPQHF. The CDR3 DNA reads TGTGCCAGCAGTGAAGGGACAGGGGTCCAGCCCCAGCATTTT.